These 17 T cell receptor beta chains were sequenced from one sample in a study of blood T cell repertoires in COVID-19. The table came from immunoSEQ multiplex PCR; TCRdb's copy has only in-frame clones and leaves some out. The table has over 70,000 clones, 80% seen once; the top ten hold over 15%. Sequences were obtained from peripheral blood. All receptors come from a woman of 80 years or more with acute or convalescent COVID-19.

This chain connects TRBV3-1 (or the pseudogene TRBV3-2) to TRBJ1-1, with a tentative D call TRBD1 (5 bases). Germline V lookup: CDR1 LGHDT, CDR2 YNNKEL (reference sequence). The CDR3 runs to 15 residues. The V end lost 2 bases, the J end lost 4 bases, and 14 bases lay between the germline ends. CDR3 residues: CASSQRLQGTTEAFF. DNA of the CDR3: TGTGCCAGCAGCCAAAGATTGCAGGGTACCACTGAAGCTTTCTTT.

The chain has TRBV11-2 and TRBJ2-4, with 12 bases identical to TRBD2. This CDR3 has 17 residues. Per the germline V gene, CDR1 is SGHAT and CDR2 is FQNNGV. The V and J ends lost 5 bases and 6 bases, in that order; junction bases with no gene match: 11. The CDR3 nucleotides are TGTGCCAGCAGCCGAGTGAGGACTAGCGGGGAGGGAAACATTCAGTACTTC. Protein sequence: CASSRVRTSGEGNIQYF.

Turning to this clone: Other DNA sequences within the sample encode an identical CDR3. The gene calls are TRBV18 and TRBJ2-5, with D maybe TRBD2 (7 bases). The CDR3 sequence is 14 residues long. V was cut by 3 bases and J by 4 bases, with 12 bases left in between. The germline CDR1 and CDR2 sequences are KGHSH and LQKENI. The CDR3 region has the DNA TGTGCCAGCTCACCCTCGAGGGGGGGAGAGACCCAGTACTTC. This codes for CASSPSRGGETQYF.

This rearrangement joins TRBV15 to TRBJ1-4; tentatively, D is TRBD1 (5 bases). The germline V gene encodes CDR1 LNHNV and CDR2 YYDKDF (reference sequence). This CDR3 contains 19 residues. V lost 0 bases to trimming and J lost 0 bases, with 17 bases between them. CDR3 loop: CATSRDRGGSRATNEKLFF. The CDR3 DNA is TGTGCCACCAGCAGAGATCGGGGGGGTAGTAGGGCAACTAATGAAAAACTGTTTTTT. Full variable domain (missing parts from reference TRBV15 and TRBJ1-4): DAMVIQNPRYQVTQFGKPVTLSCSQTLNHNVMYWYQQKSSQAPKLLFHYYDKDFNNEADTPDNFQSRRPNTSFCFLDIRSPGLGDTAMYLCATSRDRGGSRATNEKLFFGSGTQLSVL.

The V gene is TRBV4-2, the J gene TRBJ2-3; the D gene is possibly TRBD2 (5 bases). The CDR3 covers 16 residues. From germline, CDR1 is LGHNA and CDR2 YNFKEQ. V lost 3 bases, J lost 4 bases, and 17 bases lay in between. CDR3 sequence (DNA): TGTGCCAGCAGCCAGGAGGCGGCTCCGAGTCCAGATACGCAGTATTTT. This encodes CASSQEAAPSPDTQYF.

The V gene is TRBV2, the J gene TRBJ1-4; D is possibly TRBD1 (5 bases). Trimming cost V 6 bases and J 8 bases, with 16 bases left between them. Per the germline V gene, CDR1 is SNHLY and CDR2 is FYNNEI. This CDR3 has 14 residues. The CDR3 DNA reads as TGTGCCAGCAGGCGGGAAGGGGTCCCGGAAAAACTGTTTTTT. Protein: CASRREGVPEKLFF.

The gene calls are TRBV18 and TRBJ1-2, with 7 bases identical to TRBD1. The trim removed 4 bases at V and 2 bases at J, leaving 10 bases unmatched. Germline CDR1 reads KGHSH; CDR2 reads LQKENI. The CDR3 has 16 residues. CDR3 loop: CASSLRWTGENYGYTF. The CDR3 coding sequence is TGTGCCAGCTCACTACGATGGACAGGAGAGAACTATGGCTACACCTTC.

The CDR3 is CASSLDSKETQYF. In nucleotides, the CDR3 is TGCGCCAGCAGCTTGGACAGCAAAGAGACCCAGTACTTC. This chain uses TRBV5-1 with TRBJ2-5; D not resolved. The germline V and J ends were trimmed by 0 bases and 3 bases, with 6 bases remaining between them. The CDR3 covers 13 residues. Germline V gene lookup returns CDR1 SGHRS and CDR2 YFSETQ.

This chain links TRBV10-1 with TRBJ1-5, with 8 bases matching TRBD1. With V trimmed by 6 bases and J by 7 bases, 8 bases remained unmatched. Germline CDR1 and CDR2: WNHNN and SYGVQD (reference sequence). CDR3 size: 14 residues. Here the CDR3 reads CASRYRGVWQPQHF. The CDR3, as DNA: TGCGCCAGCAGGTACAGGGGGGTTTGGCAGCCCCAGCATTTT.

The chain joins TRBV5-4 to TRBJ1-2, with a possible D match to TRBD1 (5 bases). V lost 6 bases and J lost 4, with 13 bases in between. This CDR3 region has 13 residues. Germline CDR1 and CDR2: SGHNT and YYREEE (reference sequence). The CDR3 sequence is CASTPGATYGYTF. The CDR3 bases are TGTGCCAGCACCCCTGGGGCTACCTATGGCTACACCTTC.

Only a few counts were recorded for this clone. This chain joins TRBV3-1 (or the pseudogene TRBV3-2) and TRBJ2-1, with TRBD2 matching over 9 bases. The J segment lost 7 bases and the V segment lost 4 bases, leaving 5 bases of the junction unmatched. The CDR3 spans 14 residues. The germline CDR1 and CDR2 sequences are LGHDT and YNNKEL (reference sequence). CDR3 residues: CASSRREGLNEQFF. The CDR3 DNA follows: TGTGCCAGCAGCCGGCGGGAGGGCCTTAATGAGCAGTTCTTC.

This clone was recorded a few times. The CDR3 sequence: CASSPLSDKNEQFF. The CDR3 DNA follows: TGTGCCAGCTCACCACTTTCAGACAAAAATGAGCAGTTCTTC. This chain uses TRBV18 with TRBJ2-1; no definite D call. The CDR3 consists of 14 residues. V was pared by 1 base and J by 7 bases, with 11 bases between. Germline-derived CDR1 and CDR2 are KGHSH and LQKENI. The full variable domain, rest sourced from reference TRBV18 and TRBJ2-1, is NAGVMQNPRHLVRRRGQEARLRCSPMKGHSHVYWYRQLPEEGLKFMVYLQKENIIDESGMPKERFSAEFPKEGPSILRIQQVVRGDSAAYFCASSPLSDKNEQFFGPGTRLTVL.

V usage is TRBV7-9 and J usage is TRBJ1-1, with D tentatively TRBD1 (5 bases). Germline values: CDR1 SEHNR, CDR2 FQNEAQ (reference sequence). Trimming left V 5 bases short and J 2 bases short, with 18 bases between. This CDR3 region has 16 residues. The CDR3 DNA follows: TGTGCCAGCAGCCTACGAGCGGGGCCGCTAAACACTGAAGCTTTCTTT. Translation gives CASSLRAGPLNTEAFF.

The sample holds a few counts of this clone. The genes are TRBV11-2 and TRBJ2-7; a possible D gene is TRBD1 (6 bases). The CDR3 contains 13 residues. Germline V CDR1 and CDR2: SGHAT, FQNNGV. Deletions cut 5 bases from V and 6 bases from J, with 14 bases between. The CDR3 is CASSIRSGVEQYF. As DNA, the CDR3 is TGTGCCAGCAGCATCAGATCAGGGGTCGAGCAGTACTTC. The entire variable domain, with the rest obtained from reference TRBV11-2 and TRBJ2-7, is as follows: EAGVAQSPRYKIIEKRQSVAFWCNPISGHATLYWYQQILGQGPKLLIQFQNNGVVDDSQLPKDRFSAERLKGVDSTLKIQPAKLEDSAVYLCASSIRSGVEQYFGPGTRLTVT.

J is TRBJ1-2 and V is TRBV7-9, with a possible D match to TRBD1 (6 bases). V was clipped by 5 bases and J by 6 bases, with 13 bases between them. Germline-derived CDR1 and CDR2 are SEHNR and FQNEAQ (reference sequence). The CDR3 has 13 residues. CDR3 loop: CASSPRQEDGYTF. In DNA, the CDR3 is TGTGCCAGCAGCCCCAGACAGGAAGATGGCTACACCTTC.

This sequence joins TRBV5-4 and TRBJ2-7; 13 bases agree with TRBD2. The V and J ends lost 4 bases and 3 bases, in that order; junction bases with no gene match: 10. In germline, CDR1 is SGHNT, CDR2 YYREEE (reference sequence). The CDR3 is 17 amino acids. CDR3 sequence reads: CASSPWWGTSGVYEQYF. The DNA for the CDR3 is TGTGCCAGCAGCCCCTGGTGGGGGACTAGCGGGGTCTACGAGCAGTACTTC.

This rearrangement joins TRBV9 to TRBJ1-2, with 7 bases fitting TRBD1. Germline V CDR1 and CDR2: SGDLS, YYNGEE. The CDR3 extends over 14 amino acids. J lost 3 bases, V lost 3 bases, and 5 bases had no gene match. This CDR3 is CASSGWTGHYGYTF. In nucleotides, the CDR3 is TGTGCCAGCAGCGGCTGGACAGGACACTATGGCTACACCTTC. The full variable domain, completed using reference TRBV9 and TRBJ1-2, is DSGVTQTPKHLITATGQRVTLRCSPRSGDLSVYWYQQSLDQGLQFLIQYYNGEERAKGNILERFSAQQFPDLHSELNLSSLELGDSALYFCASSGWTGHYGYTFGSGTRLTVV.